The clone carrying this TCR beta chain was detected only a few times. Its antigen is still unknown. Using immunoSEQ multiplex PCR, the repertoire was profiled, and TCRdb retains in-frame clones only, with some absent. There are 70,000 to 75,000 clones in the sample; more than 85% occur only once, and approximately 0.99% lies in the top ten. V gave up 1 base and J gave up 4 bases, with 14 bases separating them. Germline V CDR1 and CDR2: LNHNV, YYDKDF (reference sequence). CDR3 length: 15 residues. The data were taken from a study of OX40 agonist ivuxolimab in advanced cancers. Study-wide points: At doses 0.1 to 3.0 mg/kg, CD4+ and CD8+ clones expanded. Expanded peripheral T cell antigen specificity was not determined.

V is TRBV15 and J is TRBJ2-7; tentatively, D is TRBD1 (6 bases). The TCR comes from an adult with an advanced solid tumor such as melanoma, head and neck, liver or kidney cancer. Here the sequenced sample was CD4+ or CD8+ T cells sorted from blood, taken in a trial of the OX40 agonist ivuxolimab. CDR3: CATSRGGHQIYEQYF. CDR3 bases: TGTGCCACCAGCAGAGGGGGGCATCAGATATACGAGCAGTACTTC.